The rows below give T cell receptor beta chains drawn from one sample of a study of cytomegalovirus exposure and HLA in healthy donors. The protocol was immunoSEQ multiplex PCR, while the TCRdb copy is restricted to in-frame clones and leaves out a portion. The repertoire holds roughly 240,000 clones, around 80% seen once, with about 0.45% in the top ten. The sample comprised PBMCs. Receptors originate from a boy aged 10-17 years in good health and CMV-seronegative. The CDR3 runs from the conserved cysteine through the conserved F or W. D genes are given only for firm matches. Part of the rows lack a size; the others show once, few, many or a class for expanded clones.

d_call,j_call,clone_size,v_call,cdr3_aa,cdr3_nt
-,TRBJ1-4,-,TRBV4-1,CASSLERANEKLFF,TGCGCCAGCAGTTTGGAGAGGGCTAATGAAAAACTGTTTTTT
TRBD2,TRBJ2-1,-,TRBV7-2,CASSLLPGGPRGGEQFF,TGTGCCAGCAGCCTGCTACCGGGAGGGCCACGGGGGGGTGAGCAGTTCTTC
-,TRBJ1-2,-,TRBV4-1,CASSQVGGGDGYTF,TGCGCCAGCAGCCAAGTAGGGGGTGGAGACGGCTACACCTTC
-,TRBJ1-6,-,TRBV4-1,CASSQVGGGRRSPLHF,TGCGCCAGCAGCCAAGTAGGCGGGGGGCGAAGGTCACCCCTCCACTTT
TRBD2,TRBJ2-3,-,TRBV27,CASSLRGVGSVPDTQYF,TGTGCCAGCAGTCTCCGGGGGGTGGGGAGTGTCCCAGATACGCAGTATTTT
-,TRBJ2-2,-,TRBV5-4,CASSFGRGPGELFF,TGTGCCAGCAGCTTCGGCAGGGGTCCCGGGGAGCTGTTTTTT
-,TRBJ2-3,-,TRBV6-5,CASSYPGKDTQYF,TGTGCCAGCAGTTACCCAGGAAAAGATACGCAGTATTTT
-,TRBJ2-5,-,TRBV2,CASRAGLQQETQYF,TGTGCCAGCAGAGCCGGACTACAACAAGAGACCCAGTACTTC
-,TRBJ1-3,few,TRBV10-2,CASRDLLGNTIYF,TGCGCCAGCAGGGACTTGCTCGGAAACACCATATATTTT
-,TRBJ2-3,-,TRBV11-2,CASSLVLDSYTDTQYF,TGTGCCAGCAGCTTAGTCCTGGACAGCTACACAGATACGCAGTATTTT